One and the same sample provided the 3 T cell receptor beta chains below, sequenced in a study of blood T cells in healthy people across ages. Through a sample-barcoded 5' primer and a J-beta primer mix, a second PCR was run for roughly 7 to 11 cycles. TCRdb ran MiXCR on the 5' RACE reads and lists one entry per CDR3 protein. The table shows about 800,000 distinct CDR3 sequences, with roughly 50% occurring only once. The sequenced sample was blood. These TCRs come from a man aged 25 to 40 in good health.

The chain has TRBV3-1 and TRBJ2-7, with D unclear. From germline, CDR1 is LGHDT and CDR2 YNNKEL (reference sequence). The V end lost 0 bases, the J end lost 12 bases, and 15 bases lay between the germline ends. This CDR3 is built from 13 residues. The CDR3 is CASSQEEFRQMYF. The CDR3 coding sequence is TGTGCCAGCAGCCAAGAAGAGTTCAGGCAAATGTACTTC.

The chain has TRBV7-9 and TRBJ1-1; D not certain. The germline V gene encodes CDR1 SEHNR and CDR2 FQNEAQ (reference sequence). Trimming left V 0 bases short and J 1 base short, with 6 bases between. This CDR3 is 14 amino acids long. The CDR3 DNA is TGTGCCAGCAGCTTAGCGATGGCGAACACTGAAGCTTTCTTT. This encodes CASSLAMANTEAFF.

The chain uses TRBV20-1 and TRBJ1-2; 8 bases line up with TRBD1. There are 12 residues in the CDR3. Germline assignment: CDR1 DFQATT and CDR2 SNEGSKA (reference sequence). J lost 6 bases, V lost 6 bases, and 6 bases had no gene match. The CDR3 bases are TGCAGTGCCCCGACAGGGGCGGATGGCTACACCTTC. Protein product: CSAPTGADGYTF.